Listed below are T cell receptor beta chains from one sample, sequenced in a study of blood T cell repertoires in COVID-19. The table came from immunoSEQ multiplex PCR; TCRdb's copy has only in-frame clones and leaves some out. The table shows about 190,000 clones, with about 86% occurring only once. The sample comprised peripheral blood. The receptor source for this set is a young man with active or convalescent COVID-19. The CDR3 runs from the conserved cysteine through the conserved F or W. Each record gives: J gene, D gene, clone size, V gene, CDR3 DNA, CDR3 protein. The D gene is left open where the match is weak. The size entry is marked missing in some rows and otherwise reads once, few, many or a size class.

j_gene: TRBJ1-6
d_gene: .
abundance: .
v_gene: TRBV7-2
CDR3nt: TGTGCCAGCAGCTTACGCAGGCTGGGGGGTGGTTCACCCCTCCACTTT
CDR3aa: CASSLRRLGGGSPLHF

j_gene: TRBJ2-1
d_gene: .
abundance: few
v_gene: TRBV19
CDR3nt: TGTGCCAGTAGTATAGGTTCATACAATGAGCAGTTCTTC
CDR3aa: CASSIGSYNEQFF

j_gene: TRBJ2-3
d_gene: .
abundance: .
v_gene: TRBV30
CDR3nt: TGTGCCTGGAGTGCCGACTCTAGGACAGATACGCAGTATTTT
CDR3aa: CAWSADSRTDTQYF

j_gene: TRBJ2-1
d_gene: .
abundance: .
v_gene: TRBV5-4
CDR3nt: TGTGCCAGCAGCACCAAGACGACTGCACCTGAGCAGTTCTTC
CDR3aa: CASSTKTTAPEQFF

j_gene: TRBJ1-4
d_gene: TRBD1
abundance: .
v_gene: TRBV7-9
CDR3nt: TGTGCCAGCAGCTTAGCGGACAGGGGAGCTAATGAAAAACTGTTTTTT
CDR3aa: CASSLADRGANEKLFF

j_gene: TRBJ2-2
d_gene: TRBD1
abundance: .
v_gene: TRBV4-1
CDR3nt: TGCGCCAGCAGCCGAGGACAGGGTCTGGCGGGGGAGCTGTTTTTT
CDR3aa: CASSRGQGLAGELFF

j_gene: TRBJ2-7
d_gene: .
abundance: once
v_gene: TRBV29-1
CDR3nt: TGCAGCGTTGTAGCAGGGGTATACGAGCAGTACTTC
CDR3aa: CSVVAGVYEQYF

j_gene: TRBJ1-1
d_gene: TRBD1
abundance: few
v_gene: TRBV19
CDR3nt: TGTGCCAGTAAGGCCGGGACAGCTAACACTGAAGCTTTCTTT
CDR3aa: CASKAGTANTEAFF

j_gene: TRBJ2-1
d_gene: TRBD2
abundance: .
v_gene: TRBV14
CDR3nt: TGTGCCAGCAGCCAACTAGCGGGTTCCTACAATGAGCAGTTCTTC
CDR3aa: CASSQLAGSYNEQFF

j_gene: TRBJ1-3
d_gene: .
abundance: .
v_gene: TRBV19
CDR3nt: TGTGCCAGTGACTCAGCATCTGGAAACACCATATATTTT
CDR3aa: CASDSASGNTIYF

j_gene: TRBJ2-1
d_gene: TRBD2
abundance: once
v_gene: TRBV11-3
CDR3nt: TGTGCCAGCAGCCGACTAGCGGGAGATGCCTTCGATGAGCAGTTCTTC
CDR3aa: CASSRLAGDAFDEQFF

j_gene: TRBJ2-1
d_gene: TRBD2
abundance: few
v_gene: TRBV7-8
CDR3nt: TGTGCCAGCAGCTTCGAACTAGCGGAAGGGGGTGAGCAGTTCTTC
CDR3aa: CASSFELAEGGEQFF

j_gene: TRBJ1-2
d_gene: .
abundance: .
v_gene: TRBV6-5
CDR3nt: TGTGCCAGCAGTTACTCGAGCGTGGCGGGCTTGGGCTACACCTTC
CDR3aa: CASSYSSVAGLGYTF

j_gene: TRBJ1-4
d_gene: .
abundance: .
v_gene: TRBV12-3/TRBV12-4
CDR3nt: TGTGCCAGCAGAGGACAGTCTGAAAAACTGTTTTTT
CDR3aa: CASRGQSEKLFF

j_gene: TRBJ1-2
d_gene: .
abundance: once
v_gene: TRBV28
CDR3nt: TGTGCCAGCAGTGGAGGCAGGGGTTACGGCTACACCTTC
CDR3aa: CASSGGRGYGYTF

j_gene: TRBJ1-5
d_gene: .
abundance: .
v_gene: TRBV4-1
CDR3nt: TGCGCCAGCAGCCAAGAAGGCTCGTCTAGGAGCAATCAGCCCCAGCATTTT
CDR3aa: CASSQEGSSRSNQPQHF

j_gene: TRBJ2-5
d_gene: .
abundance: .
v_gene: TRBV21-1
CDR3nt: TGTGCCAGCAGCAAAGGACCAGAGGCCCCCATCCAAGAGACCCAGTACTTC
CDR3aa: CASSKGPEAPIQETQYF

j_gene: TRBJ2-7
d_gene: .
abundance: .
v_gene: TRBV5-1
CDR3nt: TGCGCCAGCAGCCCGGGACTTCTCCCCGAGCAGTACTTC
CDR3aa: CASSPGLLPEQYF

j_gene: TRBJ2-7
d_gene: TRBD2
abundance: .
v_gene: TRBV6-5
CDR3nt: TGTGCCAGCACTAGCGGAAGCTCCTACGAGCAGTACTTC
CDR3aa: CASTSGSSYEQYF

j_gene: TRBJ2-3
d_gene: .
abundance: .
v_gene: TRBV3-1/TRBV3-2
CDR3nt: TGTGCCAGCAGCCCGGACAAAACCACAGATACGCAGTATTTT
CDR3aa: CASSPDKTTDTQYF

j_gene: TRBJ1-5
d_gene: .
abundance: once
v_gene: TRBV10-3
CDR3nt: TGTGCCATCAGGCGGGTCAATCAGCCCCAGCATTTT
CDR3aa: CAIRRVNQPQHF

j_gene: TRBJ2-7
d_gene: .
abundance: .
v_gene: TRBV24-1
CDR3nt: TGTGCCACCAGTGATGGGGGGAGGTGGGACAGTCACTCCTACGAGCAGTACTTC
CDR3aa: CATSDGGRWDSHSYEQYF

j_gene: TRBJ1-2
d_gene: .
abundance: .
v_gene: TRBV6-4
CDR3nt: TGTGCCAGCAGTGCCTCCCACCGCAGTGCTAACTATGGCTACACCTTC
CDR3aa: CASSASHRSANYGYTF

j_gene: TRBJ1-5
d_gene: TRBD1
abundance: few
v_gene: TRBV2
CDR3nt: TGTGCCAGCAAAGGGACAGGGGGTCAGCCCCAGCATTTT
CDR3aa: CASKGTGGQPQHF

j_gene: TRBJ1-2
d_gene: .
abundance: once
v_gene: TRBV27
CDR3nt: TGTGCCAGCAGTTTATTACAGGAGCTTGGCTATGGCTACACCTTC
CDR3aa: CASSLLQELGYGYTF

j_gene: TRBJ1-2
d_gene: .
abundance: .
v_gene: TRBV6-5
CDR3nt: TGTGCCAGCAGTTCTCGGACAGCCGAGGCTAACTATGGCTACACCTTC
CDR3aa: CASSSRTAEANYGYTF

j_gene: TRBJ2-3
d_gene: .
abundance: .
v_gene: TRBV5-1
CDR3nt: TGCGCCAGCAGCGAGGGGGGGCAGAGCACAGATACGCAGTATTTT
CDR3aa: CASSEGGQSTDTQYF

j_gene: TRBJ2-1
d_gene: .
abundance: few
v_gene: TRBV12-5
CDR3nt: TGTGCTAGTGGTTTGGTATCGGGGGAAGTCGGCTCCTACAATGAGCAGTTCTTC
CDR3aa: CASGLVSGEVGSYNEQFF

j_gene: TRBJ1-5
d_gene: .
abundance: .
v_gene: TRBV7-2
CDR3nt: TGTGCCAGCAGCTTAGAGGGGTCCAATCAGCCCCAGCATTTT
CDR3aa: CASSLEGSNQPQHF

j_gene: TRBJ2-1
d_gene: .
abundance: .
v_gene: TRBV5-6
CDR3nt: TGTGCCAGCAGCCCCGGGGTGGATGAGCAGTTCTTC
CDR3aa: CASSPGVDEQFF

j_gene: TRBJ2-7
d_gene: .
abundance: .
v_gene: TRBV28
CDR3nt: TGTGCCAGCAGCCGTCTAGAGTCCTACGAGCAGTACTTC
CDR3aa: CASSRLESYEQYF

j_gene: TRBJ1-2
d_gene: .
abundance: .
v_gene: TRBV3-1/TRBV3-2
CDR3nt: TGTGCCAGCAGCCCTTCCCTGAGTAACTATGGCTACACCTTC
CDR3aa: CASSPSLSNYGYTF

j_gene: TRBJ1-1
d_gene: .
abundance: once
v_gene: TRBV11-2
CDR3nt: TGTGCCAGCAGCTTAGTTCAGGATGGCACTGAAGCTTTCTTT
CDR3aa: CASSLVQDGTEAFF

j_gene: TRBJ2-1
d_gene: TRBD2
abundance: .
v_gene: TRBV30
CDR3nt: TGTGCCTCCTATTCGAGCGGGGGTCCCTACAATGAGCAGTTCTTC
CDR3aa: CASYSSGGPYNEQFF

j_gene: TRBJ2-2
d_gene: .
abundance: once
v_gene: TRBV5-1
CDR3nt: TGCGCCAGCAGCTTAACAGGGCATCTGAGCACCGGGGAGCTGTTTTTT
CDR3aa: CASSLTGHLSTGELFF

j_gene: TRBJ1-3
d_gene: .
abundance: .
v_gene: TRBV24-1
CDR3nt: TGTGCCACCAGTGCTCTCGGAAACACCATATATTTT
CDR3aa: CATSALGNTIYF

j_gene: TRBJ1-1
d_gene: .
abundance: .
v_gene: TRBV10-3
CDR3nt: TGTGCCGTCACCGGGTATGGAACTGAAGCTTTCTTT
CDR3aa: CAVTGYGTEAFF

j_gene: TRBJ1-5
d_gene: TRBD1
abundance: .
v_gene: TRBV2
CDR3nt: TGTGCCAGCAGGAGTACAGGGGGCTTCAATCAGCCCCAGCATTTT
CDR3aa: CASRSTGGFNQPQHF

j_gene: TRBJ1-3
d_gene: TRBD1
abundance: .
v_gene: TRBV28
CDR3nt: TGTGCCAGCAGTTTTAGGGGGTCAGGGGGTGGAAACACCATATATTTT
CDR3aa: CASSFRGSGGGNTIYF

j_gene: TRBJ2-2
d_gene: TRBD1
abundance: .
v_gene: TRBV7-9
CDR3nt: TGTGCCAGCATCGCCGGGACAGGGAGTGCCACCGGGGAGCTGTTTTTT
CDR3aa: CASIAGTGSATGELFF

j_gene: TRBJ2-1
d_gene: TRBD2
abundance: .
v_gene: TRBV7-2
CDR3nt: TGTGCCAGCAGCCCCCTAGCGGGAGGCCACAATGAGCAGTTCTTC
CDR3aa: CASSPLAGGHNEQFF

j_gene: TRBJ2-1
d_gene: TRBD2
abundance: .
v_gene: TRBV18
CDR3nt: TGTGCCAGCTCACCAGAGACTAGCGGGGCTTACAATGAGCAGTTCTTC
CDR3aa: CASSPETSGAYNEQFF

j_gene: TRBJ1-2
d_gene: TRBD1
abundance: .
v_gene: TRBV24-1
CDR3nt: TGTGCCACCAGTGACCGAGTCCCGGGACAGGGCACTAACTATGGCTACACCTTC
CDR3aa: CATSDRVPGQGTNYGYTF

j_gene: TRBJ1-5
d_gene: .
abundance: few
v_gene: TRBV7-8
CDR3nt: TGTGCCAGCAGCTTAATCCAGGGCGGTCATCAGCCCCAGCATTTT
CDR3aa: CASSLIQGGHQPQHF

j_gene: TRBJ1-2
d_gene: TRBD1
abundance: .
v_gene: TRBV19
CDR3nt: TGTGCCAGTAGATCGGAGGGGGCTAAGGATTATGGCTACACCTTC
CDR3aa: CASRSEGAKDYGYTF

j_gene: TRBJ2-1
d_gene: .
abundance: .
v_gene: TRBV24-1
CDR3nt: TGTGCCACCAGTGAGTCGACTCCGTACAATGAGCAGTTCTTC
CDR3aa: CATSESTPYNEQFF

j_gene: TRBJ2-3
d_gene: TRBD2
abundance: .
v_gene: TRBV7-2
CDR3nt: TGTGCCAGCAGCTTAGCGGGCCTAGCGGGAGGGGATACGCAGTATTTT
CDR3aa: CASSLAGLAGGDTQYF

j_gene: TRBJ1-3
d_gene: TRBD1
abundance: .
v_gene: TRBV5-1
CDR3nt: TGCGCCAGCAGCCCCCGGACAGGGAGTCTCCCTGGAAACACCATATATTTT
CDR3aa: CASSPRTGSLPGNTIYF

j_gene: TRBJ2-4
d_gene: TRBD2
abundance: .
v_gene: TRBV6-1
CDR3nt: TGTGCCAGCAGTGAAGCCTCCGGGGGGGCCAAAAACATTCAGTACTTC
CDR3aa: CASSEASGGAKNIQYF

j_gene: TRBJ1-3
d_gene: .
abundance: .
v_gene: TRBV3-1/TRBV3-2
CDR3nt: TGTGCCAGCAGCCGACCGCCGGAGAGGAACACCATATATTTT
CDR3aa: CASSRPPERNTIYF

j_gene: TRBJ1-1
d_gene: TRBD1
abundance: .
v_gene: TRBV12-3/TRBV12-4
CDR3nt: TGTGCCAGCAGTCAGACAGGGACGATTGAAGCTTTCTTT
CDR3aa: CASSQTGTIEAFF